Listed below are T cell receptor beta chains from one sample, sequenced in a study of blood T cell repertoires in COVID-19. The method was immunoSEQ multiplex PCR; TCRdb's version includes in-frame clones alone and lacks a portion of them. The sample carries under 150,000 clones, around two thirds recorded once. Sequenced input: peripheral blood. Receptors were obtained from a woman aged 65 to 85 with acute or convalescent COVID-19. Each CDR3 is given with its conserved first and last residue. The order of the fields is clone size, J gene, D gene, V gene, CDR3 protein, CDR3 DNA. A D gene is named only where the DNA matches it firmly. Expanded clones are given a class, and other clones once, few, many or no size at all.

size: few
J: TRBJ1-2
D: -
V: TRBV19
CDR3: CASKGTGVRDGYTF
DNA: TGTGCCAGTAAGGGGACGGGGGTTCGGGATGGCTACACCTTC

size: -
J: TRBJ2-3
D: TRBD2
V: TRBV5-1
CDR3: CADRLAGESDTQYF
DNA: TGCGCAGATAGACTAGCGGGAGAATCAGATACGCAGTATTTT

size: -
J: TRBJ2-1
D: TRBD2
V: TRBV7-2
CDR3: CASSSAGGPPEQFF
DNA: TGTGCCAGCAGCTCGGCGGGAGGGCCACCTGAGCAGTTCTTC

size: few
J: TRBJ2-5
D: TRBD1
V: TRBV3-1/TRBV3-2
CDR3: CASSQGTGAPGETQYF
DNA: TGTGCCAGCAGCCAGGGAACAGGGGCCCCTGGGGAGACCCAGTACTTC

size: -
J: TRBJ1-2
D: TRBD1
V: TRBV6-5
CDR3: CASSYDGTGSRPGYTF
DNA: TGTGCCAGCAGTTACGACGGGACAGGGTCTAGGCCAGGCTACACCTTC

size: -
J: TRBJ1-5
D: -
V: TRBV7-9
CDR3: CASSLTQSNQPQHF
DNA: TGTGCCAGCAGCTTAACCCAGTCTAATCAGCCCCAGCATTTT

size: -
J: TRBJ1-6
D: TRBD1
V: TRBV3-1/TRBV3-2
CDR3: CASSPLTGQDSPLHF
DNA: TGTGCCAGCAGCCCTCTGACAGGACAGGACTCACCCCTCCACTTT

size: -
J: TRBJ2-3
D: -
V: TRBV4-1
CDR3: CASSQKGGSTDTQYF
DNA: TGCGCCAGCAGCCAAAAAGGGGGTAGCACAGATACGCAGTATTTT

size: -
J: TRBJ2-7
D: TRBD1
V: TRBV27
CDR3: CASSHNPGQKTYEQYF
DNA: TGTGCCAGCAGTCACAACCCGGGACAGAAAACCTACGAGCAGTACTTC

size: -
J: TRBJ2-7
D: -
V: TRBV27
CDR3: CASSSQGTPYREQYF
DNA: TGTGCCAGCAGTTCCCAGGGGACCCCCTATCGGGAGCAGTACTTC

size: -
J: TRBJ1-2
D: TRBD1
V: TRBV27
CDR3: CASSLAQGARYGYTF
DNA: TGTGCCAGCAGTTTAGCGCAGGGGGCTAGGTATGGCTACACCTTC

size: -
J: TRBJ2-1
D: -
V: TRBV7-6
CDR3: CASTTTADSSYNEQFF
DNA: TGTGCCAGCACAACGACAGCCGATAGCTCCTACAATGAGCAGTTCTTC

size: -
J: TRBJ1-4
D: -
V: TRBV6-5
CDR3: CAVSTGTTVEKLFF
DNA: TGTGCCGTATCTACCGGGACAACGGTAGAAAAACTGTTTTTT

size: -
J: TRBJ1-5
D: -
V: TRBV20-1
CDR3: CSAQQASTQHF
DNA: TGCAGTGCTCAGCAGGCCTCTACCCAGCATTTT

size: once
J: TRBJ2-1
D: -
V: TRBV28
CDR3: CASNYQQGWVGLDNEQFF
DNA: TGTGCCAGCAACTATCAGCAGGGGTGGGTAGGATTGGACAATGAGCAGTTCTTC

size: -
J: TRBJ1-2
D: TRBD1
V: TRBV5-1
CDR3: CASSRGQTYGYTF
DNA: TGCGCCAGCAGCCGGGGACAGACATATGGCTACACCTTC

size: -
J: TRBJ2-2
D: TRBD1
V: TRBV7-3
CDR3: CASRRTGGNTGELFF
DNA: TGTGCCAGCAGAAGGACAGGGGGGAACACCGGGGAGCTGTTTTTT

size: few
J: TRBJ2-7
D: TRBD2
V: TRBV7-2
CDR3: CASSLTGTSGGALYEQYF
DNA: TGTGCCAGCAGCTTAACCGGGACTAGCGGGGGGGCACTTTACGAGCAGTACTTC

size: -
J: TRBJ1-6
D: -
V: TRBV29-1
CDR3: CSVNSVGGSSPLHF
DNA: TGCAGCGTGAACTCCGTAGGAGGAAGTTCACCCCTCCACTTT

size: -
J: TRBJ1-1
D: -
V: TRBV19
CDR3: CASTTDGGFRAFF
DNA: TGTGCCAGTACCACGGACGGGGGGTTTCGAGCTTTCTTT

size: -
J: TRBJ1-2
D: TRBD1
V: TRBV2
CDR3: CASRKDRGGYTF
DNA: TGTGCCAGCAGAAAGGACAGGGGTGGCTACACCTTC

size: -
J: TRBJ2-2
D: TRBD1
V: TRBV5-1
CDR3: CASSLDPTGITGELFF
DNA: TGCGCCAGCAGCTTGGACCCGACAGGGATCACCGGGGAGCTGTTTTTT

size: many
J: TRBJ2-7
D: TRBD2
V: TRBV9
CDR3: CASSGASGTFYEQYF
DNA: TGTGCCAGCAGCGGCGCTAGCGGGACTTTCTACGAGCAGTACTTC

size: few
J: TRBJ1-2
D: -
V: TRBV12-3/TRBV12-4
CDR3: CASRGRGGDGYTF
DNA: TGTGCCAGCAGGGGCCGGGGCGGGGATGGCTACACCTTC

size: -
J: TRBJ2-3
D: TRBD2
V: TRBV5-4
CDR3: CASRRLAGSPGIVEDTQYF
DNA: TGTGCCAGCAGGCGGCTAGCGGGGTCTCCGGGTATAGTGGAAGATACGCAGTATTTT

size: -
J: TRBJ2-1
D: TRBD2
V: TRBV7-9
CDR3: CASSPSGGKSSDEQFF
DNA: TGTGCCAGCAGCCCTAGCGGGGGCAAATCCTCGGATGAGCAGTTCTTC

size: -
J: TRBJ2-1
D: -
V: TRBV6-2/TRBV6-3
CDR3: CASSYAGPKYNEQFF
DNA: TGTGCCAGCAGTTACGCGGGACCTAAATACAATGAGCAGTTCTTC

size: -
J: TRBJ1-2
D: -
V: TRBV28
CDR3: CASSPGPTNYGYTF
DNA: TGTGCCAGCAGTCCAGGCCCTACTAACTATGGCTACACCTTC

size: -
J: TRBJ2-2
D: TRBD2
V: TRBV28
CDR3: CASSSVSGRSTGELFF
DNA: TGTGCCAGCAGTTCCGTTAGCGGGAGAAGCACCGGGGAGCTGTTTTTT

size: few
J: TRBJ2-7
D: TRBD1
V: TRBV5-1
CDR3: CASSWDSYEQYF
DNA: TGCGCCAGCTCATGGGACAGCTACGAGCAGTACTTC

size: -
J: TRBJ2-1
D: TRBD1
V: TRBV10-1
CDR3: CASSEWIQGAGYNEQFF
DNA: TGCGCCAGCAGTGAATGGATACAGGGGGCGGGTTACAATGAGCAGTTCTTC

size: -
J: TRBJ2-4
D: TRBD2
V: TRBV24-1
CDR3: CATSDAAGGAGEGKNIQYF
DNA: TGTGCCACCAGTGATGCGGCTGGAGGGGCGGGAGAGGGCAAAAACATTCAGTACTTC

size: -
J: TRBJ1-2
D: -
V: TRBV6-2/TRBV6-3
CDR3: CASSSSEGYTF
DNA: TGTGCCAGCAGTTCCTCAGAGGGCTACACCTTC

size: -
J: TRBJ1-1
D: -
V: TRBV12-3/TRBV12-4
CDR3: CASSLSGRTEAFF
DNA: TGTGCCAGCAGTTTATCGGGGAGGACTGAAGCTTTCTTT

size: -
J: TRBJ1-3
D: -
V: TRBV11-2
CDR3: CASSHPGPSGNTIYF
DNA: TGTGCCAGCAGCCATCCAGGTCCCTCTGGAAACACCATATATTTT

size: once
J: TRBJ1-2
D: -
V: TRBV6-1
CDR3: CASSEGRGAESGYTF
DNA: TGTGCCAGCAGTGAAGGGCGGGGGGCCGAGTCTGGCTACACCTTC

size: -
J: TRBJ1-4
D: -
V: TRBV4-1
CDR3: CASSPRRGEKLFF
DNA: TGCGCCAGCAGCCCCAGGCGGGGGGAAAAACTGTTTTTT

size: -
J: TRBJ2-5
D: -
V: TRBV27
CDR3: CASSLRRGETQYF
DNA: TGTGCCAGCAGTTTACGTCGAGGGGAGACCCAGTACTTC

size: -
J: TRBJ1-5
D: -
V: TRBV7-2
CDR3: CASSLVLGRVGNQPQHF
DNA: TGTGCCAGCAGCTTAGTTTTAGGCAGGGTTGGCAATCAGCCCCAGCATTTT

size: -
J: TRBJ1-2
D: -
V: TRBV6-6
CDR3: CASGTLQSFNYGYTF
DNA: TGTGCCAGCGGGACACTACAAAGTTTTAACTATGGCTACACCTTC

size: once
J: TRBJ2-3
D: -
V: TRBV5-1
CDR3: CASSLGQPADTQYF
DNA: TGCGCCAGCAGCTTGGGACAGCCGGCAGATACGCAGTATTTT

size: many
J: TRBJ2-2
D: TRBD2
V: TRBV19
CDR3: CASKRESGSVTGELFF
DNA: TGTGCCAGTAAGAGAGAAAGCGGGAGTGTCACCGGGGAGCTGTTTTTT

size: -
J: TRBJ2-2
D: -
V: TRBV11-3
CDR3: CASSFTVGPVGTGELFF
DNA: TGTGCCAGCAGCTTCACGGTTGGGCCGGTCGGCACCGGGGAGCTGTTTTTT

size: few
J: TRBJ1-1
D: -
V: TRBV6-2/TRBV6-3
CDR3: CASSYGRVMNTEAFF
DNA: TGTGCCAGCAGTTACGGCAGGGTCATGAACACTGAAGCTTTCTTT

size: -
J: TRBJ2-1
D: -
V: TRBV11-2
CDR3: CASSSRIEQFF
DNA: TGTGCCAGCAGCTCTCGTATTGAGCAGTTCTTC

size: -
J: TRBJ2-2
D: TRBD2
V: TRBV27
CDR3: CASSGLAGGPHTGELFF
DNA: TGTGCCAGCAGCGGACTAGCGGGAGGGCCTCACACCGGGGAGCTGTTTTTT

size: -
J: TRBJ1-5
D: TRBD1
V: TRBV6-5
CDR3: CATSWTGGNQPQHF
DNA: TGTGCCACCTCCTGGACAGGGGGGAACCAGCCCCAGCATTTT

size: -
J: TRBJ2-7
D: TRBD2
V: TRBV9
CDR3: CASSVGGLAAYEQYF
DNA: TGTGCCAGCAGCGTAGGTGGACTAGCGGCCTACGAGCAGTACTTC

size: -
J: TRBJ2-2
D: TRBD2
V: TRBV7-2
CDR3: CASSLAGGTDTGELFF
DNA: TGTGCCAGCAGCTTAGCCGGGGGGACGGACACCGGGGAGCTGTTTTTT

size: -
J: TRBJ2-3
D: -
V: TRBV5-1
CDR3: CASSLVRASSTDTQYF
DNA: TGCGCCAGCAGCTTGGTCAGGGCCTCTAGCACAGATACGCAGTATTTT

size: -
J: TRBJ1-5
D: TRBD1
V: TRBV2
CDR3: CASTGQGTNQPQHF
DNA: TGTGCCAGCACCGGACAGGGTACTAATCAGCCCCAGCATTTT

size: -
J: TRBJ2-5
D: TRBD1
V: TRBV6-6
CDR3: CASSYLQGRGETQYF
DNA: TGTGCCAGCAGTTACTTACAGGGGCGCGGGGAGACCCAGTACTTC